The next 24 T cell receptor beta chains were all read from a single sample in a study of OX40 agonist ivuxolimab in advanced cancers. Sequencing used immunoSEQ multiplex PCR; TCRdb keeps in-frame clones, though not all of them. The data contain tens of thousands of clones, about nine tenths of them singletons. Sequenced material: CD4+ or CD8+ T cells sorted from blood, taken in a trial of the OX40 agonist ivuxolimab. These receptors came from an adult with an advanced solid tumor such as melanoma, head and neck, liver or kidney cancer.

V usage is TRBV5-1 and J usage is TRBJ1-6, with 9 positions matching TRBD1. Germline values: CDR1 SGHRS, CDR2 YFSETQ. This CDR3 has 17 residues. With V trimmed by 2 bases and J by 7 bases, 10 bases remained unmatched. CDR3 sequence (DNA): TGCGCCAGCAGCTTCACTGCTTCGGACAGGGGAAATTCACCCCTCCACTTT. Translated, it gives CASSFTASDRGNSPLHF.

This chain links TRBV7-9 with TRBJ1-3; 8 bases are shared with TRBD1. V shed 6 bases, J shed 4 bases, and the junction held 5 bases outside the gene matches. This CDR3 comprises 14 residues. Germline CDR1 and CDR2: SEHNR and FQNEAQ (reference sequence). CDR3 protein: CASSGTGGGNTIYF. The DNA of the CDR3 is TGTGCCAGCAGTGGCACAGGGGGGGGAAACACCATATATTTT.

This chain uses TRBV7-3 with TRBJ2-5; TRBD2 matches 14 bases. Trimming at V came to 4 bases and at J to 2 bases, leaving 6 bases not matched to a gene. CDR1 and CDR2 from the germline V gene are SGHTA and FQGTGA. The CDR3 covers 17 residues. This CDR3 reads CASSWGTSGSGQETQYF. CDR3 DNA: TGTGCCAGCAGCTGGGGGACTAGCGGGAGTGGTCAAGAGACCCAGTACTTC.

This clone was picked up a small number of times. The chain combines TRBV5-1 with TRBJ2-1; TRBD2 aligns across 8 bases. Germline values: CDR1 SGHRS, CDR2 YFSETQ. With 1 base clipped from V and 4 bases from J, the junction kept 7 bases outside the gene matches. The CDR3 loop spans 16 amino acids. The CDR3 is CASSLYSLAEYNEQFF. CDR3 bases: TGCGCCAGCAGCTTGTATTCACTAGCGGAATACAATGAGCAGTTCTTC.

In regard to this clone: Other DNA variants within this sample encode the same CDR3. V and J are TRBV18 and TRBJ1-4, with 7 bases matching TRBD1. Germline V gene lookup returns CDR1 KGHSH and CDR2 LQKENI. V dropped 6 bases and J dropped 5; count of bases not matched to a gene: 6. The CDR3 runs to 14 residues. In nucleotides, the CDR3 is TGTGCCAGCTCGCACGGGACAGAAAATGAAAAACTGTTTTTT. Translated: CASSHGTENEKLFF.

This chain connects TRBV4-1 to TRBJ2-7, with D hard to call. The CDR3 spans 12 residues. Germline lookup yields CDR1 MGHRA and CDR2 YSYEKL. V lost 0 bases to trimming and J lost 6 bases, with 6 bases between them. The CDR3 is CASSQDRGEQYF. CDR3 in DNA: TGCGCCAGCAGCCAAGACAGAGGCGAGCAGTACTTC.

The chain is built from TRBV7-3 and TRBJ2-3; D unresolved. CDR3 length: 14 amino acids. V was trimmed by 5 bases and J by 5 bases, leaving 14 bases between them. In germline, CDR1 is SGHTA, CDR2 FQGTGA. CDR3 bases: TGTGCCAGCAGCCCCCTATCGTTAGTAGATACGCAGTATTTT. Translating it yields CASSPLSLVDTQYF.

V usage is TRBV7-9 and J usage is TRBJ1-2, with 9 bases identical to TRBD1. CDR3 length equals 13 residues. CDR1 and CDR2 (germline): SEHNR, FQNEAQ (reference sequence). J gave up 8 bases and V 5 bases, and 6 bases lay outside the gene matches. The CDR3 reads CASSPGTGSGYTF. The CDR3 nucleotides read TGTGCCAGCAGCCCCGGGACAGGGAGCGGCTACACCTTC.

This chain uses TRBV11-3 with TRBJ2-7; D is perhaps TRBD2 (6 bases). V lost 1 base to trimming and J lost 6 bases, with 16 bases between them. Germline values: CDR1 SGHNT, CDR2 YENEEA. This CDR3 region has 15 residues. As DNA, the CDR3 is TGTGCCAGCAGCTTAGGACGGGAGCCCAGTGCCGAGCAGTACTTC. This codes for CASSLGREPSAEQYF.

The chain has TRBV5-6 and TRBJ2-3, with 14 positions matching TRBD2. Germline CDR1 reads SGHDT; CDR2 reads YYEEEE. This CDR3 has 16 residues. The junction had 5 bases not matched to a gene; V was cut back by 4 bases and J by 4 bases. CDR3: CASSTTSGRASDTQYF. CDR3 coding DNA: TGTGCCAGCAGCACGACTAGCGGGAGGGCCTCAGATACGCAGTATTTT.

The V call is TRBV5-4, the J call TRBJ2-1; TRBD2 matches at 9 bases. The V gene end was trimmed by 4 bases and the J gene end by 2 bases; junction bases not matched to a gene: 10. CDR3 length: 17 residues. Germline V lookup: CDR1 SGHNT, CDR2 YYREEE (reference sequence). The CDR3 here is CASSQYSGSVTYNEQFF. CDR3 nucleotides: TGTGCCAGCAGCCAATATAGCGGGAGTGTCACCTACAATGAGCAGTTCTTC. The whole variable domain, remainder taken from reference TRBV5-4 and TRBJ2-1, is ETGVTQSPTHLIKTRGQQVTLRCSSQSGHNTVSWYQQALGQGPQFIFQYYREEENGRGNFPPRFSGLQFPNYSSELNVNALELDDSALYLCASSQYSGSVTYNEQFFGPGTRLTVL.

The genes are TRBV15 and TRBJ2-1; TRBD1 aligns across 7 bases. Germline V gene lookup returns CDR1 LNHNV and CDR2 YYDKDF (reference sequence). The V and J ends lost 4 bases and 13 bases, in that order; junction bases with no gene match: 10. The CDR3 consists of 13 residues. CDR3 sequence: CATSIDRDRNQFF. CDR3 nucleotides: TGTGCCACCAGCATAGACCGGGACAGAAACCAGTTCTTC. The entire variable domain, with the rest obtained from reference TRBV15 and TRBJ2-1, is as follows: DAMVIQNPRYQVTQFGKPVTLSCSQTLNHNVMYWYQQKSSQAPKLLFHYYDKDFNNEADTPDNFQSRRPNTSFCFLDIRSPGLGDTAMYLCATSIDRDRNQFFGPGTRLTVL.

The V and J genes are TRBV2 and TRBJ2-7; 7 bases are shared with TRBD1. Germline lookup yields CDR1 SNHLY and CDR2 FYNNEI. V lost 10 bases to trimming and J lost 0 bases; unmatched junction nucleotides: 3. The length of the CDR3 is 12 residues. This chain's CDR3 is CANRQGSYEQYF. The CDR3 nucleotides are TGTGCCAATAGACAGGGCTCCTACGAGCAGTACTTC.

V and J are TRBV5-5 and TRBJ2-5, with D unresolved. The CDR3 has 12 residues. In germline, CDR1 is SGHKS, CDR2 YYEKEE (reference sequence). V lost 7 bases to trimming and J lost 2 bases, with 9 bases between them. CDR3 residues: CASEYRQETQYF. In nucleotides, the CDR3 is TGTGCCAGCGAGTACCGTCAAGAGACCCAGTACTTC.

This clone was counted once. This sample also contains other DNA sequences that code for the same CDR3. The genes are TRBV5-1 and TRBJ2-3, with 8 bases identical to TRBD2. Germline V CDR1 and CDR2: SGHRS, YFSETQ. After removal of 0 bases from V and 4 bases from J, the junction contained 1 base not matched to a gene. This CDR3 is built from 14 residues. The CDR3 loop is CASSLAGGADTQYF. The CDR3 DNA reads TGCGCCAGCAGCTTGGCGGGAGGGGCAGATACGCAGTATTTT.

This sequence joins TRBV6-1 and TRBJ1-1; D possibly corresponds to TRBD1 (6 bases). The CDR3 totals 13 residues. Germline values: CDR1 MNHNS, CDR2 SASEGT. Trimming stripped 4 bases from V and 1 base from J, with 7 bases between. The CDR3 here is CASSVDRNTEAFF. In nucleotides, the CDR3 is TGTGCCAGCAGTGTGGACAGGAACACTGAAGCTTTCTTT.

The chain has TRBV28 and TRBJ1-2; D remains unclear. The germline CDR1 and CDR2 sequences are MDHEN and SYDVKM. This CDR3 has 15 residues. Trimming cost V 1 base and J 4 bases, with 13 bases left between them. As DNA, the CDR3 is TGTGCCAGCAGTTTATTATCCCCGACGGTCTATGGCTACACCTTC. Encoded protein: CASSLLSPTVYGYTF.

Here the CDR3 DNA reads TGCGCCAGCAGCTTGGATCAGCACTCCTACGAGCAGTACTTC. Protein product: CASSLDQHSYEQYF. This chain links TRBV5-1 with TRBJ2-7; D unresolved. Per germline, CDR1 SGHRS and CDR2 YFSETQ. Trimming shortened V by 0 bases and J by 0 bases, and 7 bases separated the two germline ends. This CDR3 is 14 amino acids long.

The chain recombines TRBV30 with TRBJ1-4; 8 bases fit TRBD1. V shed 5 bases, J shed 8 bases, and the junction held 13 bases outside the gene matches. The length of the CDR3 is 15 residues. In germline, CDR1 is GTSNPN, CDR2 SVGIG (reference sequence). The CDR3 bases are TGTGCCTGGGAGGAACCGGGACAGGCCAAAGAAAAACTGTTTTTT. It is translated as CAWEEPGQAKEKLFF.

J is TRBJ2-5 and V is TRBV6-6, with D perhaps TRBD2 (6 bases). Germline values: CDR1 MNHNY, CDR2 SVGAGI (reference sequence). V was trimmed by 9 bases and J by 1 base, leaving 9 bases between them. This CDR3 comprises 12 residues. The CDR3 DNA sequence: TGTGCCAGTAAGACTAGCCAAGAGACCCAGTACTTC. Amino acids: CASKTSQETQYF.

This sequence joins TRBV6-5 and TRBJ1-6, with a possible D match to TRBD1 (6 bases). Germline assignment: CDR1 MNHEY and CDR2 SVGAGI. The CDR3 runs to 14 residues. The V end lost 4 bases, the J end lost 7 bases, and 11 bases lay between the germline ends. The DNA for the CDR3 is TGTGCCAGCAGTTCCGGACAGTTAAATTCACCCCTCCACTTT. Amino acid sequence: CASSSGQLNSPLHF.

CDR3 amino acids: CAISERGGVDSGELFF. The CDR3 DNA sequence: TGTGCCATCAGTGAGCGCGGAGGGGTTGATTCCGGGGAGCTGTTTTTT. This sequence joins TRBV10-3 and TRBJ2-2; TRBD2 is a possible D gene (6 bases). Between the trimmed V and J ends, which lost 2 bases and 6 bases, there was a span of 16 bases. Germline CDR1 reads ENHRY; CDR2 reads SYGVKD. This CDR3 region has 16 residues.

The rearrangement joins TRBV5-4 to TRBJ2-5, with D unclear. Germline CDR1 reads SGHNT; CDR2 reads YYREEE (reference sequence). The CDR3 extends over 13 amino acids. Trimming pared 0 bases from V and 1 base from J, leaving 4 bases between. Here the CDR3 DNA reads TGTGCCAGCAGCTTGGTTAGCCAAGAGACCCAGTACTTC. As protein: CASSLVSQETQYF.

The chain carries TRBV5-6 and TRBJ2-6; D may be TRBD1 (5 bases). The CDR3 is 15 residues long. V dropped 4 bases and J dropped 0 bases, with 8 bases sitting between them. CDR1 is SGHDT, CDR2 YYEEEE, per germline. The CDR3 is CASSRRDSGANVLTF. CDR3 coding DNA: TGTGCCAGCAGCCGCAGGGACTCTGGGGCCAACGTCCTGACTTTC. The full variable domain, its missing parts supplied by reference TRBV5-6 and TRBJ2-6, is DAGVTQSPTHLIKTRGQQVTLRCSPKSGHDTVSWYQQALGQGPQFIFQYYEEEERQRGNFPDRFSGHQFPNYSSELNVNALLLGDSALYLCASSRRDSGANVLTFGAGSRLTVL.